This TCR beta chain was identified during a study of CD4 T cells in relation to SARS-CoV-2 and coronaviruses (dated by TCRdb to 2020 to 2023). Notes on the research overall: In the ViraFEST assay, PBMCs were cultured with antigen for less than 11 days, after which TCR beta CDR3s were sequenced to identify clonal expansions specific to the antigen. For other donors in the study, expansion assays were sequenced with a different, Illumina-based TCR-beta assay. Memory CD4+ T cell crossreactivity between SARS-CoV-2 and common cold coronavirus spike proteins was assessed at the TCR clonotype level in the study. An HIV-1 Nef peptide pool or a no-peptide culture served as the negative reference condition. Patient-derived lymphoblastoid cell lines were used to map the HLA restriction of shared crossreactive spike epitopes. Samples from a few pre-COVID donors and the naive versus memory experiments were sequenced with the Adaptive Biotechnologies TCR-sequencing kit; other data were Illumina-based.

On this clone: What antigen it recognizes has not been identified. Base qualities are not at hand, and no much larger clone is one base apart.

The method behind the library was the immunoSEQ multiplex PCR assay. The published analysis was carried out like this. During preprocessing, nonproductive sequences were removed, along with CDR3s that did not begin with C, did not end with F or W, or were shorter than 7 amino acids. The MANAFEST web app was used to call antigen-specific clonotypes on the basis of expansion compared with the reference and with other culture wells. A clone counted as positive if significantly expanded in 2 of 3 replicate wells versus the reference culture at FDR below 0.05. For a clone to be considered positive, significant expansion relative to all other tandem wells and an odds ratio above 5 were also required. Pairwise Levenshtein distance, computed with the stringdist R package after three terminal residues were trimmed from each end, was used as the measure of CDR3 homology. TCRdb obtained this table from immuneACCESS and retained in-frame rearrangements with V and J assigned. These tables miss some clones; where compared with another copy, unresolved V genes account for less than half of the shortfall, and the remainder is unexplained. The D gene and trimming were derived from the DNA, and the V and J assignments and clone size from that table. In all, the sample holds about 21,000 clones, and over 70% of those were seen once. The leading ten clones occupy roughly a sixth of the sample.

The paper as a whole reports these results and caveats: Since the crossreactivity analysis centred on spike protein, crossreactivity against other viral proteins was not assessed. Small numbers of patients and of tested TCRs were a limitation of the study. Crossreactive clones showed significantly weaker SARS-CoV-2-driven expansion than monoreactive clones, consistent with antigenic imprinting. In around two thirds of donors, memory CD4+ clonotypes turned up that crossrecognized SARS-CoV-2 and at least one common cold coronavirus spike. Pre-pandemic and post-infection samples were not both contributed by any donor, so tracing of the source of pre-existing responses was limited.

CD4+ T cells from unexposed donors were collected before the COVID-19 pandemic (2011-2018). Following 10 days of culture, the EasySep CD4+ T cell isolation kit was used to isolate CD4+ T cells. As cell number allowed, CD4+ T cells from unexposed donors were tested for reactivity to SARS-CoV-2 S and N and to four common cold coronavirus spike pools. PBMCs were cultured at under 2.5 million per well in IMDM supplemented with about 5.3% human AB serum and roughly 10 IU/ml IL-2. Half of the culture medium was replaced with fresh IL-2-containing medium on days 3 and 7. In general, every peptide culture condition was set up in three replicate wells. The leukapheresis product for the unexposed donors was obtained through commercial purchase. PBMCs were isolated from leukapheresis product or whole blood by Ficoll-Paque PLUS gradient centrifugation. PBMCs were either cryopreserved at -140°C or used fresh in the expansion assay. The QIAamp Micro DNA Kit was used to extract genomic DNA from the CD4+ T cells.

The sample comprised CD4+ T cells from PBMCs, cultured in vitro. This receptor was taken from a human donor in good health.

The CDR3 loop reads CASARGGDTGELFF. The DNA sequence is given as TGTGCTAGTGCCCGGGGAGGGGACACCGGGGAGCTGTTTTTT. Here the chain combines TRBV12-5 and TRBJ2-2, with 7 central nucleotides matching TRBD2. The germline V gene encodes CDR1 LGHNT and CDR2 FRNRAP. The CDR3, cysteine through phenylalanine, is 14 amino acids long. Of the read, only the CDR3 DNA is kept; its 42 bases are in frame from base 1. The germline V and J ends show losses of 7 bases and 3 bases respectively, and no gene match explains 5 bases of the junction.